What follows is one T cell receptor beta chain and its context. What it binds is unknown. In germline, CDR1 is SGHRS, CDR2 YFSETQ. The CDR3 sequence is 17 residues long. UMIs were included in TCR beta cDNA generated by 5'RACE template switching. From the 5' RACE reads, TCRdb lists one entry per CDR3 protein and no DNA. This sample's table has 400,000 to 550,000 distinct CDR3 sequences. These data belong to a study of T cells expressing NK-cell markers. Study-wide context: Seven of the eight sequenced donors were HCMV-seropositive; one was seronegative.

Study-wide results and limits: Nothing established the HCMV specificity of expanded NKG2C+ T cell clones. These same clonotypes (in a few donors) also led the CD3+CD56-NKG2C+ fraction.

Specimen: blood T cells: a sorted CD56 or NKG2C T cell subset, CD4+ or CD8+ T cells, or bulk PBMC T cells (not recorded which). The clonotype comes from a woman aged 18 to 75 in good health. The chain carries TRBV5-1 and TRBJ2-7; TCRdb's assignment of TRBD2 cannot be checked, as there is no DNA. The CDR3 is CASSWGGSSGVSYEQYF.